The present entry profiles one T cell receptor (beta chain) with its context. Its specificity is unknown. The V gene end was trimmed by 5 bases and the J gene end by 0 bases; junction bases not matched to a gene: 6. The CDR3 spans 16 residues. The germline V gene has CDR1 SGHVS and CDR2 FQNEAQ. Assay: immunoSEQ multiplex PCR; the TCRdb copy retains only in-frame clones and omits some. The sample contains 90,000 to 150,000 clones, about 90% of which appear only once. Researchers grouped second doses given at about 4 or about 12 weeks into one pool. This entry is derived from a study of T cell responses to AZD1222 COVID-19 vaccine. Study-wide results and caveats: AZD1222 recipients seropositive at baseline numbered only 6 or 7. Without day 14 samples, only post-peak T cell repertoires were studied. Regions 160-218 and 743-854 dominated among vaccine-associated CD4 TCRs spanning spike.

Material: peripheral blood, obtained 28 days after the second AZD1222 dose. V usage is TRBV7-8 and J usage is TRBJ1-3; 8 bases map to TRBD1. The receptor was isolated from an adult who received the AZD1222 COVID-19 vaccine. In DNA form, the CDR3 reads TGTGCCAGCAGCATAGACAGGGGCCTCTCTGGAAACACCATATATTTT. Protein sequence: CASSIDRGLSGNTIYF. The entire variable domain, with the rest obtained from reference TRBV7-8 and TRBJ1-3, is as follows: GAGVSQSPRYKVAKRGQDVALRCDPISGHVSLFWYQQALGQGPEFLTYFQNEAQLDKSGLPSDRFFAERPEGSVSTLKIQRTQQEDSAVYLCASSIDRGLSGNTIYFGEGSWLTVV.